Sequencing of this T cell receptor beta chain was carried out in a study of shared clonotypes between healthy human individuals (dated by TCRdb to the early 2020s). About the study as a whole: A couple of women and a few men aged 18 to 49 years were included in the cohort. To estimate repertoire size and how much clonotypes are shared between individuals, the study performed deep sequencing of blood TCR repertoires from roughly five healthy adults. Per donor, leukapheresis produced somewhere between about 0.94 and 9 billion PBMCs. To increase sequencing depth and limit assay-specific biases, TCR repertoire library preparation and sequencing were carried out by different laboratories using diverse techniques. For each donor, CD4 naive and CD4 memory were each run on three plates, CD8 naive on two plates, and CD8 memory on one plate.

Remarks on this clone: Its antigen remains undetermined. No much larger clone is present one base from it, and per-base qualities are unavailable.

Results and caveats for the whole study, not just this receptor: Even with the large sequencing depth, rarefaction of the sorted-subset datasets indicated that sequencing was incomplete. Because the study included only a small number of donors, the genetic and exposure-history diversity represented was limited. Sampling was restricted to blood, and TCR repertoires in tissues likely differ from the TCR repertoires found in blood. Larger estimated clonotype richness was generally found for naive subsets than for memory subsets. Pairwise subsampling indicated that sequencing depth was expected to affect the degree of clonotype sharing among donors. Higher generation probabilities were observed for clonotypes shared by all four sorted-subset donors than for non-shared clonotypes. Across a few donors, approximately 4.9% of naive CD4, roughly 3.5% of naive CD8, under 2.5% of memory CD4, and about 0.44% of memory CD8 clonotypes were shared.

TCR CDR3 regions were amplified from genomic DNA by multiplex PCR using the deep immunoSEQ assay. Genomic DNA extracted from each cell subset was distributed evenly over all wells of several immunoSEQ 96-well plates, and each plate served as one replicate. For sorted subsets, around 0.2 ug genomic DNA, equal to some 28,000 T cell genomes, was loaded into each replicate PCR. The purified libraries were quantified using a Qubit 3.0 fluorometer, sized with a Bioanalyzer 2100, and then quantified again using the KAPA Library Quantification kit. Every immunoSEQ 96-well plate was sequenced on a separate single-read 150-cycle Illumina NextSeq 550 flow cell. The published analysis was carried out like this. Because the immunoSEQ output held only junctional sequences and lacked quality scores, the filtering could not match the filtering applied to full-length reads. To assign V/J genes and CDR3, sequences were annotated using PyIR, a Python wrapper for IgBLAST v1.9, with IMGT germline references. Reads were removed for weak V/J assignments (E-value above 1e-6), missing CDR3, stop codons, out-of-frame junctions, or ambiguous translated residues. V3J clonotypes were defined by identical inferred V gene, J gene, and CDR3 amino acid sequence. The percentage overlap between two repertoires was calculated by dividing the number of shared unique clonotypes by the size of the smaller repertoire. RTK rarefaction, the Chao1 estimator, and Recon v2.1 estimates of unobserved clonotypes were used to assess repertoire richness. For all TCRbeta clonotypes obtained by the gDNA method from four donors, generation probabilities were computed with OLGA. This is the immuneACCESS table as TCRdb keeps it, with only in-frame sequences that have V and J called. A part of the clones is gone; compared with another copy, unresolved V genes explain less than half, and the rest is unexplained. The V and J calls and the clone size are those of that table, but D and trimming were determined from the DNA. This sample holds approximately 590,000 clones; less than 97% were observed only once. The top ten clonotypes cover roughly 0.1% of the sample.

From V the trimming removes 3 bases and from J it removes 4 bases, while the gene matches leave 4 bases of the junction unaccounted for. Taken from the germline V gene (reference sequence), the CDR1 and CDR2 loops are WNHNN and SYGVQD. The CDR3 numbers 16 residues from cysteine through phenylalanine. The only DNA kept is the CDR3, 48 bases in frame from the first base. CD8 naive samples consisted of CD45RO-negative cells that were positively selected for CCR7, yielding a CD45RA+CCR7+ population without TemRA cells. The donors were healthy, HIV-negative adults with no recently reported acute infections or vaccinations. Every donor was a Caucasian adult residing in Nashville, Tennessee, USA. After blood collection by leukapheresis, PBMCs were isolated using Ficoll-Histopaque density gradient centrifugation and then cryopreserved in the vapor phase of liquid nitrogen. Analytical flow cytometry was used to check the purity and quantity of each magnetically sorted T cell population. Genomic DNA was isolated from every sorted fraction and measured by UV absorbance on a Nanodrop 2000c.

This receptor was identified in a woman aged 30 to 39 in good health. The chain is made from TRBV10-1 and TRBJ2-1, and 12 junctional nucleotides match TRBD2. Sequenced input: naive CD8+ T cells sorted from blood. Sample cell subset or site, as interpreted from the label and publication: CD45RA+CCR7+. CDR3 region: CASSDRTSGVYNEQFF. At the DNA level, the sequence is TGCGCCAGCAGTGATAGGACTAGCGGGGTTTACAATGAGCAGTTCTTC.